This is a list of T cell receptor beta chains from one sample in a study of blood T cells in healthy people across ages. A single record per CDR3 protein comes from TCRdb applying MiXCR to the 5' RACE reads. The table records about 1.8 million distinct CDR3 sequences, around half of them present only once. Sequenced: blood. The receptors come from a woman aged 40 to 50 in good health. CDR3s include the opening cysteine and the closing phenylalanine or tryptophan. A D gene is named only where the DNA matches it firmly. The size field is filled for only some rows; it gives once, few, many or a size class.

D gene,clone size,V gene,J gene,CDR3 protein,CDR3 DNA
.,few,TRBV6-6,TRBJ2-7,CASRGTDVYEQYF,TGTGCCAGCAGGGGGACTGACGTATACGAGCAGTACTTC
.,.,TRBV28,TRBJ2-1,CASTDQSSYNEQFF,TGTGCCAGCACAGACCAGAGCTCCTACAATGAGCAGTTCTTC
.,once,TRBV20-1,TRBJ2-3,CSASASADTQYF,TGCAGTGCTAGTGCTAGCGCGGATACGCAGTATTTT
.,.,TRBV20-1,TRBJ2-3,CSARDVRAPADTQYF,TGCAGTGCTAGAGATGTCAGGGCTCCAGCAGATACGCAGTATTTT
TRBD2,.,TRBV4-3,TRBJ2-5,CASSQDRTSASQETQYF,TGCGCCAGCAGCCAAGATCGGACTAGCGCTAGCCAAGAGACCCAGTACTTC
.,few,TRBV20-1,TRBJ2-1,CSARVPGGGSYNEQFF,TGCAGTGCTAGAGTACCCGGTGGCGGCAGTTACAATGAGCAGTTCTTC
TRBD1,.,TRBV20-1,TRBJ2-2,CSWGTVTGELFF,TGCAGTTGGGGGACAGTCACCGGGGAGCTGTTTTTT
TRBD1,.,TRBV28,TRBJ1-2,CASSTNYRGWNYGYTF,TGTGCCAGCAGCACGAACTACAGGGGGTGGAACTATGGCTACACCTTC
.,once,TRBV7-8,TRBJ2-6,CASSRGPTWDSGANVLTF,TGTGCCAGCAGCCGCGGCCCGACCTGGGACTCTGGGGCCAACGTCCTGACTTTC
.,few,TRBV24-1,TRBJ2-5,CATSDPQGMETQYF,TGTGCCACCAGTGATCCACAGGGTATGGAGACCCAGTACTTC
TRBD1,.,TRBV12-3/TRBV12-4,TRBJ2-7,CASRKTPGQPYEQYF,TGTGCCAGCAGAAAGACTCCGGGACAGCCCTACGAGCAGTACTTC
TRBD1,.,TRBV15,TRBJ1-4,CATSTLTGVDEKLFF,TGTGCCACCAGCACATTGACAGGGGTGGATGAAAAACTGTTTTTT
.,.,TRBV6-2/TRBV6-3,TRBJ2-1,CASKRRQGSYNEQFF,TGTGCCAGCAAGCGTCGGCAGGGGAGTTACAATGAGCAGTTCTTC
TRBD1,few,TRBV20-1,TRBJ1-2,CSARTGWGYGYTF,TGCAGTGCACGGACAGGGTGGGGCTATGGCTACACCTTC
TRBD2,.,TRBV6-5,TRBJ2-2,CASREGSLAGELFF,TGTGCCAGCCGGGAGGGGAGTTTAGCCGGGGAGCTGTTTTTT
.,.,TRBV2,TRBJ1-1,CASSGAVFFAFF,TGTGCCAGCAGTGGGGCAGTATTTTTTGCTTTCTTT
.,.,TRBV7-9,TRBJ1-2,CASSLSGEGYGYTF,TGTGCCAGCAGCTTATCCGGGGAAGGCTATGGCTACACCTTC
.,.,TRBV7-2,TRBJ2-7,CASSLVGGPSYEQYF,TGTGCCAGCAGCTTAGTCGGGGGACCCTCCTACGAGCAGTACTTC
TRBD2,.,TRBV9,TRBJ2-3,CASSDRLADTDTQYF,TGTGCCAGCAGCGATAGACTAGCGGACACAGATACGCAGTATTTT
.,.,TRBV5-1,TRBJ2-5,CASSLLGNQGRETQYF,TGCGCCAGCAGCTTGCTCGGGAACCAGGGGAGGGAGACCCAGTACTTC
TRBD2,.,TRBV4-3,TRBJ2-7,CASSQDTIAGAPNEQYF,TGCGCCAGCAGCCAAGATACGATAGCGGGGGCCCCCAACGAGCAGTACTTC
.,.,TRBV6-6,TRBJ1-2,CASSYIDGNYGYTF,TGTGCCAGCAGTTACATCGACGGTAACTATGGCTACACCTTC
.,.,TRBV20-1,TRBJ1-2,CSARSQDYGYTF,TGCAGTGCTAGAAGTCAGGACTATGGCTACACCTTC